What follows describes a single T cell receptor beta chain. This sample is part of a study of cytomegalovirus exposure and HLA in healthy donors. The study ran its PCR with 60 Vbeta and 13 Jbeta primers. The method was immunoSEQ multiplex PCR; TCRdb's version includes in-frame clones alone and lacks a portion of them. The sample has roughly 70,000 clones, around 80% seen once. CDR1 is MNHEY, CDR2 SVGAGI, per germline. The CDR3 totals 13 residues. V was cut by 6 bases and J by 3 bases, with 10 bases left in between. The sequence derives from a man aged 45-60 years in good health and CMV-seronegative. V is TRBV6-5 and J is TRBJ2-3; D is possibly TRBD2 (5 bases). The specimen sequenced was PBMCs. The CDR3 reads CASRNRGTDTQYF. CDR3 sequence (DNA): TGTGCCAGCAGAAACCGCGGGACAGATACGCAGTATTTT.